This T cell receptor (beta chain) was recorded in a study of shared clonotypes between healthy human individuals. Overall study findings and caveats: The naive CD4 repertoires of several donors were compared, and about 5% of clonotypes were shared.

CD45RO-negative CD8 cells positively selected for CCR7 made up the naive population, which excluded terminally differentiated effector memory CD45RA+ cells. This clone was recorded only once. Its target is not known. Sequencing was performed with immunoSEQ multiplex PCR; in TCRdb, only in-frame clones are kept and a portion is missing. This repertoire shows about 2.1 million clones, 93% found once; its top ten account for more than 1.5%. From germline, CDR1 is SGHNT and CDR2 YYREEE (reference sequence). V was clipped by 6 bases and J by 4 bases, with 10 bases between them. This CDR3 has 12 residues. The sample was naive CD8+ T cells from PBMCs. This receptor was identified in a man between 18 and 29 years old in good health. Some clones in this sample may be carry-over from other donors' samples. The chain combines TRBV5-4 with TRBJ1-1; TRBD1 might be the D (5 bases). CDR3 nucleotides: TGTGCCAGCACGGGGGGGGGCACTGAAGCTTTCTTT. It translates to CASTGGGTEAFF.